The 12 T cell receptor beta chains below come from one sample, sequenced in a study of T-cell reconstitution after alpha-beta-depleted transplantation in children. The authors prepared the TCRbeta library with unique molecular identifiers. TCRdb redid the calling of the PCR reads with MiXCR, one entry per CDR3 protein. In the table there are some 550,000 distinct CDR3 sequences, under 25% of which are singletons. The material sequenced was PBMCs, mostly from graft donor cells, taken 360 days after TCRalphabeta/CD19-depleted stem cell transplant. Receptor source: a boy under two years old who had a stem cell transplant for acute myeloid leukemia, so the T cells may come from the graft donor.

This chain links TRBV12-3 or TRBV12-4 with TRBJ2-1; a weak D match, TRBD1 (6 bases). The CDR3 has 15 residues. The V gene lost 3 bases and the J gene lost 6 bases, with 15 bases spanning the gap. Written as DNA, the CDR3 is TGTGCCAGCAGTTTTGGACAGCTACTCCCCAATGAGCAGTTCTTC. It codes for CASSFGQLLPNEQFF.

This clonotype was seen many times. The chain has TRBV27 and TRBJ1-6; D is ambiguous. Germline V CDR1 and CDR2: MNHEY, SMNVEV (reference sequence). This CDR3 has 18 residues. V was trimmed by 3 bases and J by 0 bases, leaving 15 bases between them. The CDR3 nucleotides read TGTGCCAGCAGTTTCGCCACGTGGGGTTCCTCCTATAATTCACCCCTCCACTTT. Residues: CASSFATWGSSYNSPLHF.

The genes are TRBV27 and TRBJ2-1; maybe TRBD2 (5 bases). Trimming left V 3 bases short and J 3 bases short, with 12 bases between. Germline lookup yields CDR1 MNHEY and CDR2 SMNVEV (reference sequence). There are 15 residues in the CDR3. In DNA, the CDR3 is TGTGCCAGCAGTTTTCGGTCCGGGGTCTACAATGAGCAGTTCTTC. It specifies CASSFRSGVYNEQFF.

This clonotype was seen a few times. The chain links TRBV20-1 to TRBJ2-5; TRBD1 matches 7 bases. This CDR3 spans 16 amino acids. The germline gives CDR1 DFQATT, CDR2 SNEGSKA (reference sequence). The ends lost 1 base at V and 5 bases at J; junction bases unmatched: 13. The CDR3 sequence: CSARVPSQTGRETQYF. CDR3 bases: TGCAGTGCTAGAGTACCCTCTCAGACAGGGCGGGAGACCCAGTACTTC.

This clonotype was seen only a few times. The chain is built from TRBV7-3 and TRBJ2-2; 7 nucleotides align to TRBD1. This CDR3 contains 14 residues. Germline CDR1 reads SGHTA; CDR2 reads FQGTGA. J was trimmed by 5 bases and V by 4 bases; bases with no gene match: 4. CDR3 nucleotides: TGTGCCAGCAGCTCCTACAGGGGAACCGGGGAGCTGTTTTTT. Translated, it gives CASSSYRGTGELFF. The complete variable domain, with remaining parts taken from reference TRBV7-3 and TRBJ2-2, reads GAGVSQTPSNKVTEKGKYVELRCDPISGHTALYWYRQSLGQGPEFLIYFQGTGAADDSGLPNDRFFAVRPEGSVSTLKIQRTERGDSAVYLCASSSYRGTGELFFGEGSRLTVL.

This clonotype was recorded many times. This chain connects TRBV4-1 to TRBJ1-5; 10 bases are shared with TRBD1. Unmatched junction bases numbered 6, after V lost 0 bases and J lost 10 bases. This CDR3 is 15 amino acids long. The germline CDR1 and CDR2 sequences are MGHRA and YSYEKL. CDR3 in DNA: TGCGCCAGCAGCCAAGAGCGGGACAGGGGAGGCCCCCAGCATTTT. Translating it yields CASSQERDRGGPQHF.

This chain uses TRBV4-3 with TRBJ2-2; D remains ambiguous. Deletions cut 0 bases from V and 2 bases from J, with 4 bases between. Per germline, CDR1 LGHNA and CDR2 YSLEER. This CDR3 is 14 amino acids long. The CDR3 loop is CASSQESNTGELFF. DNA for the CDR3: TGCGCCAGCAGCCAAGAGTCCAACACCGGGGAGCTGTTTTTT.

The CDR3 loop reads CASSDGQGGNHGYTF. The CDR3 region has the DNA TGTGCCAGCAGTGACGGACAGGGTGGCAATCATGGCTACACCTTC. V and J are TRBV6-4 and TRBJ1-2, with 8 bases identical to TRBD1. This CDR3 has 15 residues. J gave up 6 bases and V 2 bases, and 8 bases lay outside the gene matches. The germline V gene has CDR1 MRHNA and CDR2 SNTAGT.

This clonotype showed up many times. The chain employs TRBV6-2 or TRBV6-3 and TRBJ2-7; D gene uncertain. The CDR3 consists of 11 residues. Germline V lookup: CDR1 MNHEY, CDR2 SVGEGT. V lost 6 bases, J lost 9 bases, and 12 bases lay in between. The CDR3 sequence: CASRTYSGQYF. CDR3 sequence (DNA): TGTGCCAGCAGGACCTATTCCGGGCAGTACTTC.

The rearrangement links TRBV6-5 to TRBJ1-1; D ambiguous. The CDR3 extends over 15 amino acids. Germline V gives CDR1 MNHEY, CDR2 SVGAGI. V was pared by 0 bases and J by 4 bases, with 12 bases between. The CDR3 here is CASSYSEFAATEAFF. In DNA, the CDR3 is TGTGCCAGCAGTTACTCTGAGTTCGCCGCCACTGAAGCTTTCTTT.

This chain uses TRBV10-3 with TRBJ2-7; D gene ambiguous. Germline-derived CDR1 and CDR2 are ENHRY and SYGVKD. V lost 8 bases and J 3 bases, leaving 11 bases between the germline ends. This CDR3 is built from 12 residues. The CDR3 bases are TGTGCCATCGGAACCCCGGGCTACGAGCAGTACTTC. Translating gives CAIGTPGYEQYF.

In this sample, this clonotype turned up a few times. The chain couples TRBV20-1 to TRBJ2-3; TRBD1 matches 11 bases. The CDR3 sequence is 16 residues long. V lost 0 bases and J lost 2; bases outside the gene matches: 4. Looked up from germline, CDR1 is DFQATT and CDR2 is SNEGSKA (reference sequence). CDR3 nucleotide sequence: TGCAGTGCTAGAGATGGGACAGGGGGTGACACAGATACGCAGTATTTT. It translates to CSARDGTGGDTDTQYF.